This TCR beta chain emerged from a study of tumor-infiltrating lymphocytes in oesophageal squamous cell carcinoma. CDR3 length: 14 amino acids. Trimming removed 8 bases from V and 3 bases from J; junction bases left unmatched: 6. The germline gives CDR1 MNHNS, CDR2 SASEGT. TCRdb fed the PCR reads into MiXCR, producing one record per CDR3 protein. This repertoire shows 15,000 to 20,000 distinct CDR3 sequences, 35% to 50% found once; its top ten account for 10%. There are many counts of this clonotype. Source material: normal esophageal tissue next to the tumor. The chain is built from TRBV6-1 and TRBJ2-1; 8 nucleotides line up with TRBD1. The source is a male donor with esophageal squamous cell carcinoma. CDR3 in amino acids: CASRQGNLYNEQFF. CDR3 DNA sequence: TGTGCCAGCCGACAGGGGAACCTCTACAATGAGCAGTTCTTC.